Listed here are 6 T cell receptor beta chains from one sample, sequenced in a study of Graves' ophthalmopathy and Graves' hyperthyroidism. TCR beta CDR3 regions were amplified from RNA transcripts. Second-round multiplex PCR came after first-round RT-PCR with HTBI primers. TCRdb used MiXCR to reprocess the multiplex PCR reads, holding one entry per CDR3 protein. This repertoire shows about 400,000 distinct CDR3 sequences, about a sixth found once; its top ten account for 1.5% to 2%. Specimen: peripheral blood. These receptors all come from a woman aged 18-29 years with Graves' ophthalmopathy.

This clonotype was picked up many times. This chain links TRBV6-5 with TRBJ1-6; D not resolved. This CDR3 has 16 residues. Germline V gives CDR1 MNHEY, CDR2 SVGAGI. The V end lost 0 bases, the J end lost 3 bases, and 9 bases lay between the germline ends. The CDR3 region has the DNA TGTGCCAGCAGTTACTCAAAGGCCGGCTATAATTCACCCCTCCACTTT. As protein: CASSYSKAGYNSPLHF.

This clonotype showed up many times. The chain is built from TRBV11-2 and TRBJ2-5, with a tentative D call TRBD1 (5 bases). V lost 2 bases to trimming and J lost 9 bases, with 13 bases between them. Germline lookup yields CDR1 SGHAT and CDR2 FQNNGV. The CDR3 runs to 13 residues. The CDR3 region is CASSLWFLQAQYF. CDR3 nucleotides: TGTGCCAGCAGCTTATGGTTCCTACAGGCCCAGTACTTC.

In its sample, this clonotype was seen many times. V gene TRBV6-2 or TRBV6-3 combines with J gene TRBJ2-7, with D maybe TRBD2 (5 bases). V lost 2 bases and J lost 0, with 14 bases in between. This CDR3 region has 16 residues. CDR1 MNHEY and CDR2 SVGEGT come from the germline V gene. This chain's CDR3 is CASSYPLGSGSYEQYF. CDR3 nucleotide sequence: TGTGCCAGCAGTTACCCCCTGGGCAGCGGCTCCTACGAGCAGTACTTC.

This clonotype was picked up many times. This rearrangement joins TRBV7-3 to TRBJ2-7, with D maybe TRBD2 (6 bases). Germline-derived CDR1 and CDR2 are SGHTA and FQGTGA. The length of the CDR3 is 14 residues. The V gene lost 5 bases and the J gene lost 1 base, with 12 bases spanning the gap. CDR3 coding DNA: TGTGCCAGCAGCCCCCTTAGCGGATCCTACGAGCAGTACTTC. This encodes CASSPLSGSYEQYF. The full variable domain, rest sourced from reference TRBV7-3 and TRBJ2-7, is GAGVSQTPSNKVTEKGKYVELRCDPISGHTALYWYRQSLGQGPEFLIYFQGTGAADDSGLPNDRFFAVRPEGSVSTLKIQRTERGDSAVYLCASSPLSGSYEQYFGPGTRLTVT.

In this sample, this clonotype turned up many times. This sequence joins TRBV11-2 and TRBJ2-7; the D gene could be TRBD1 or TRBD2 (5 bases each). This CDR3 contains 16 residues. Trimming pared 3 bases from V and 4 bases from J, leaving 19 bases between. Germline CDR1 and CDR2: SGHAT and FQNNGV. CDR3 in DNA: TGTGCCAGCAGCTTGAGAGGTCGGAGTGGGGGTTACGAGCAGTACTTC. It yields the protein CASSLRGRSGGYEQYF.

This clonotype occurred many times. An end of the junction does not agree with germline; a read error may underlie this. The chain combines TRBV14 with TRBJ1-1, with 8 bases that match TRBD1. Germline V CDR1 and CDR2: SGHDN, FVKESK. This CDR3 contains 14 residues. The chain's CDR3 is CASGQDRGQGGAFF. DNA of the CDR3: TGTGCCAGCGGCCAAGATCGTGGACAGGGTGGAGCTTTCTTT. Full variable domain (remainder filled in from reference TRBV14 and TRBJ1-1): EAGVTQFPSHSVIEKGQTVTLRCDPISGHDNLYWYRRVMGKEIKFLLHFVKESKQDESGMPNNRFLAERTGGTYSTLKVQPAELEDSGVYFCASGQDRGQGGAFFGQGTRLTVV.